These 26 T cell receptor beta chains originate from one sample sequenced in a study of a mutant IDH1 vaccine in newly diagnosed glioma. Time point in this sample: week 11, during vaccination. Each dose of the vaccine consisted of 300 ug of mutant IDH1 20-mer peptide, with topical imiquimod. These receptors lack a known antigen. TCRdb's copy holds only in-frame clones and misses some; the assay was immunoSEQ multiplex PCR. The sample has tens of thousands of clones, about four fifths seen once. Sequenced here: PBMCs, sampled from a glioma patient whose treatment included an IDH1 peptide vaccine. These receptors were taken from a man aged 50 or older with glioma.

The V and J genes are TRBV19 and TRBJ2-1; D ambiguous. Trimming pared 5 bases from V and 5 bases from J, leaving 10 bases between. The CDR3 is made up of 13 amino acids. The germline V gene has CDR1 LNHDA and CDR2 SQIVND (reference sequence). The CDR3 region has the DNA TGTGCCAGTAGTTTAGGGATCAACAATGAGCAGTTCTTC. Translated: CASSLGINNEQFF. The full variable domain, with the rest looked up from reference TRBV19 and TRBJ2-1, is DGGITQSPKYLFRKEGQNVTLSCEQNLNHDAMYWYRQDPGQGLRLIYYSQIVNDFQKGDIAEGYSVSREKKESFPLTVTSAQKNPTAFYLCASSLGINNEQFFGPGTRLTVL.

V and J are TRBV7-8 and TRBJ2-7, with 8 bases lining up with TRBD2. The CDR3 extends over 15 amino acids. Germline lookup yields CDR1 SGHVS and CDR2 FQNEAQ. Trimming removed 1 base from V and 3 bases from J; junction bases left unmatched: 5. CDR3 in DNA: TGTGCCAGCAGCTTAGGGGCGGGGGGCGTCTACGAGCAGTACTTC. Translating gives CASSLGAGGVYEQYF.

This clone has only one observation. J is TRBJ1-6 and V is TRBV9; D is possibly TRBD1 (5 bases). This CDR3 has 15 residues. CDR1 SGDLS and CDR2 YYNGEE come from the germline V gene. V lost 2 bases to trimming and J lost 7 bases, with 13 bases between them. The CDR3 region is CASSVEQGWNSPLHF. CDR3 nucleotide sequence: TGTGCCAGCAGCGTCGAGCAGGGTTGGAATTCACCCCTCCACTTT.

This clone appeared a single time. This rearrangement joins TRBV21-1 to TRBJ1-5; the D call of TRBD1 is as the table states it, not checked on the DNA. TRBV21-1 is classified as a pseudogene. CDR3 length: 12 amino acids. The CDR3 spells CASRDRSQPQHF. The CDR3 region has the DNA TGTGCCAGCAGAGACAGGTCGCAGCCCCAGCATTTT.

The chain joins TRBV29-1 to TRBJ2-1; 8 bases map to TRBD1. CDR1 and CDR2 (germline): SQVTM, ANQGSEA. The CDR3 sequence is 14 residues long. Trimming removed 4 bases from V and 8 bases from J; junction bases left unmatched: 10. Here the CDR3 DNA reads TGCAGCGTTGCCGGGACAGGCAGGTCAGATGAGCAGTTCTTC. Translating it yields CSVAGTGRSDEQFF.

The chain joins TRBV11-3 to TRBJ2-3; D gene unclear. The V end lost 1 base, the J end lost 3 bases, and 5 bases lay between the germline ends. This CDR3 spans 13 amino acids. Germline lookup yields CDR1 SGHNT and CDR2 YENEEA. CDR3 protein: CASSLGGTDTQYF. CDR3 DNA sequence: TGTGCCAGCAGCTTAGGGGGTACAGATACGCAGTATTTT.

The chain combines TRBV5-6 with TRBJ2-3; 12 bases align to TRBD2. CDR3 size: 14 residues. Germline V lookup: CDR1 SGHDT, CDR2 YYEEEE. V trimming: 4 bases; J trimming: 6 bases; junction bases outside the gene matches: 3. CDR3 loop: CASSDLAGGDTQYF. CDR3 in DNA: TGTGCCAGCAGCGACCTAGCGGGGGGGGATACGCAGTATTTT.

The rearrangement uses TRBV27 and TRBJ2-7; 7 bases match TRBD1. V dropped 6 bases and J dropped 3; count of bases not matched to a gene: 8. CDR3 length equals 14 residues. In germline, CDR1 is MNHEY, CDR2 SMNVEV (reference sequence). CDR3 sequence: CASSWTGGGYEQYF. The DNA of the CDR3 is TGTGCCAGCAGCTGGACAGGCGGCGGCTACGAGCAGTACTTC.

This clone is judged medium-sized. CDR3 sequence reads: CASSGTGGADTQYF. The DNA for the CDR3 is TGTGCCAGCAGTGGGACAGGGGGCGCAGATACGCAGTATTTT. V usage is TRBV6-1 and J usage is TRBJ2-3; 11 bases match TRBD1. This CDR3 spans 14 amino acids. Germline-derived CDR1 and CDR2 are MNHNS and SASEGT. The ends lost 4 bases at V and 4 bases at J; junction bases unmatched: 1.

CDR3 sequence: CASSLPGNTEAFF. CDR3 nucleotides: TGTGCCAGCAGTTTACCTGGTAACACTGAAGCTTTCTTT. The V and J genes are TRBV6-6 and TRBJ1-1; D call uncertain. This CDR3 comprises 13 residues. Germline lookup yields CDR1 MNHNY and CDR2 SVGAGI (reference sequence). Between the trimmed V and J ends, which lost 4 bases and 2 bases, there was a span of 8 bases.

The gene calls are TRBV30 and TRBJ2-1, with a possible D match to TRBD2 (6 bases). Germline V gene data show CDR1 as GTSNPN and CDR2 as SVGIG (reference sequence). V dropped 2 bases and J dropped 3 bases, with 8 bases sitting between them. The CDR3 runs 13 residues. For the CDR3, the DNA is TGTGCCTGGAGTTCGGGGGTCTACAATGAGCAGTTCTTC. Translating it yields CAWSSGVYNEQFF.

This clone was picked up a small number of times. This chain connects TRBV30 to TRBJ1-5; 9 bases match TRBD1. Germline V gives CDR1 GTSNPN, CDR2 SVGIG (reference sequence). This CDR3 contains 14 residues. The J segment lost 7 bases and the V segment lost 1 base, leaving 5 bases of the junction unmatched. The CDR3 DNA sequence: TGTGCCTGGAGTGGTGGGACAGGGAACCAGCCCCAGCATTTT. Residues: CAWSGGTGNQPQHF.

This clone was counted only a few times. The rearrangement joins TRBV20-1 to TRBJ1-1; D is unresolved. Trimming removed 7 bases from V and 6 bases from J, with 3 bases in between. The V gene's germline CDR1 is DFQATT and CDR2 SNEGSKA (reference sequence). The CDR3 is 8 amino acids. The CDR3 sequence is CSVAEAFF. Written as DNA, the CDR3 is TGCAGTGTTGCTGAAGCTTTCTTT.

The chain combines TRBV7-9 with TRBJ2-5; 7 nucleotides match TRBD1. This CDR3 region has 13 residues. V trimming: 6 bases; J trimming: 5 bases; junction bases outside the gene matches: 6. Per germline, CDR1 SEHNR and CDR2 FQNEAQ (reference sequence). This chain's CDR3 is CASSRDSEETQYF. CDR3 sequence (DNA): TGTGCCAGCAGTCGGGACAGTGAGGAGACCCAGTACTTC.

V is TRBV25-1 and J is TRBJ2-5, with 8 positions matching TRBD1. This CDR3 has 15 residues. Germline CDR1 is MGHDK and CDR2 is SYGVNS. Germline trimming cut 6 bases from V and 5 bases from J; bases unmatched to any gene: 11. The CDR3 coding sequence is TGTGCCAGCAGGGGGGCAGGGGGCCGGGGCGAGACCCAGTACTTC. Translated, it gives CASRGAGGRGETQYF.

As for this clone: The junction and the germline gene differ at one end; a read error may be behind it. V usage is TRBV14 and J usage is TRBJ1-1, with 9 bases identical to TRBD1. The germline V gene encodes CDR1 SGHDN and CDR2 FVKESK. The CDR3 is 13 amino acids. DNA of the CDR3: TGTGTCAGCAGCCCCGGGACAGGGCTGAGTGCTTTCTTT. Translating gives CVSSPGTGLSAFF.

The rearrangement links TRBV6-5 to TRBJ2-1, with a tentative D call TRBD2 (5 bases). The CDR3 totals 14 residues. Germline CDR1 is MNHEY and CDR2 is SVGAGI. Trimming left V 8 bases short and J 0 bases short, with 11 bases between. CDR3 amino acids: CASGGPDSYNEQFF. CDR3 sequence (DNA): TGTGCCAGCGGAGGACCGGACTCCTACAATGAGCAGTTCTTC.

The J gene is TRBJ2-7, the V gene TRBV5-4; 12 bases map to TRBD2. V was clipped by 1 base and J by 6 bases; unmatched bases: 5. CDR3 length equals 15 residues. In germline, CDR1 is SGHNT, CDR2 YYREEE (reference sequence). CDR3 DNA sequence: TGTGCCAGCAGCTTGACCCTAGCGGGAGGGGCCGAGCAGTACTTC. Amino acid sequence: CASSLTLAGGAEQYF.

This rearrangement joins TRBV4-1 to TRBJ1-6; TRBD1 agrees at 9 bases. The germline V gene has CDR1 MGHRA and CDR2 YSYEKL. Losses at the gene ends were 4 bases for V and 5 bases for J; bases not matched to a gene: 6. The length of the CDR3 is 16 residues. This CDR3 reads CASSRVGTGNNSPLHF. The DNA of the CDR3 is TGCGCCAGCAGCCGAGTAGGGACAGGGAATAATTCACCCCTCCACTTT.

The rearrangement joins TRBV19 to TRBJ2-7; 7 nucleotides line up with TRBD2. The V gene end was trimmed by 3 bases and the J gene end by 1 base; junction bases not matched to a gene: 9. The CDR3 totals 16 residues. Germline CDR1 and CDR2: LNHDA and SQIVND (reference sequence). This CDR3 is CASSIGFGGGSYEQYF. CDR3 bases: TGTGCCAGTAGTATTGGGTTCGGCGGGGGATCCTACGAGCAGTACTTC.

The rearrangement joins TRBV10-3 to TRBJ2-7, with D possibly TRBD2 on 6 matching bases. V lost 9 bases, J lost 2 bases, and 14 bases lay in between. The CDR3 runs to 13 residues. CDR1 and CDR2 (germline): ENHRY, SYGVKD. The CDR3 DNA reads TGTGCCATATCCGACCGGGGGACCTACGAGCAGTACTTC. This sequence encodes CAISDRGTYEQYF.

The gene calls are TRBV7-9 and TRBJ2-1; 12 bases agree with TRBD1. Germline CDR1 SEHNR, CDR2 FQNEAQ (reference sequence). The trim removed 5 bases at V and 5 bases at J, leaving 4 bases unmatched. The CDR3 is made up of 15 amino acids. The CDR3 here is CASSPGTGGHNEQFF. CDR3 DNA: TGTGCCAGCAGCCCCGGGACAGGGGGCCACAATGAGCAGTTCTTC. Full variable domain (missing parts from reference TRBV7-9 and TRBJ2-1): DTGVSQNPRHKITKRGQNVTFRCDPISEHNRLYWYRQTLGQGPEFLTYFQNEAQLEKSRLLSDRFSAERPKGSFSTLEIQRTEQGDSAMYLCASSPGTGGHNEQFFGPGTRLTVL.

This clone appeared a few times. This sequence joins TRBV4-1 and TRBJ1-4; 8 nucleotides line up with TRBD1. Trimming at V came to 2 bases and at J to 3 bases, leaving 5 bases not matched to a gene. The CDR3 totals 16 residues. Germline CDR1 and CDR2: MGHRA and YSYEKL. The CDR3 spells CASSQLTGGPNEKLFF. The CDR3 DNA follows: TGCGCCAGCAGCCAATTAACAGGGGGGCCTAATGAAAAACTGTTTTTT.

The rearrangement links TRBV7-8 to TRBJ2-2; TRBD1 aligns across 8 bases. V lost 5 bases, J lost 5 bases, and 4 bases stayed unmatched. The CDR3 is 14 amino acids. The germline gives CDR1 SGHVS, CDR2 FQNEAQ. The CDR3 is CASSRTGSTGELFF. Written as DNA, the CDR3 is TGTGCCAGCAGCAGGACAGGGTCGACCGGGGAGCTGTTTTTT.

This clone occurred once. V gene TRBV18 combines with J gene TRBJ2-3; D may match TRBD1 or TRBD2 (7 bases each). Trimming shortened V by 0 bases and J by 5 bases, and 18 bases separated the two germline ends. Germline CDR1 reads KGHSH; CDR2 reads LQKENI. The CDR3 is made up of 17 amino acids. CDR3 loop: CASSPPMAGGVGDTQYF. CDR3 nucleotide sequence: TGTGCCAGCTCACCACCGATGGCAGGGGGGGTAGGAGATACGCAGTATTTT.

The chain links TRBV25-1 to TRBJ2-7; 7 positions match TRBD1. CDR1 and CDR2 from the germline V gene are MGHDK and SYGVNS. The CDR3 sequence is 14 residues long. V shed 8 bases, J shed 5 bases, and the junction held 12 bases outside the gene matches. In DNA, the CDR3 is TGTGCCAGCGCCAGTATAACAGGGGTGAACGAGCAGTACTTC. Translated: CASASITGVNEQYF.